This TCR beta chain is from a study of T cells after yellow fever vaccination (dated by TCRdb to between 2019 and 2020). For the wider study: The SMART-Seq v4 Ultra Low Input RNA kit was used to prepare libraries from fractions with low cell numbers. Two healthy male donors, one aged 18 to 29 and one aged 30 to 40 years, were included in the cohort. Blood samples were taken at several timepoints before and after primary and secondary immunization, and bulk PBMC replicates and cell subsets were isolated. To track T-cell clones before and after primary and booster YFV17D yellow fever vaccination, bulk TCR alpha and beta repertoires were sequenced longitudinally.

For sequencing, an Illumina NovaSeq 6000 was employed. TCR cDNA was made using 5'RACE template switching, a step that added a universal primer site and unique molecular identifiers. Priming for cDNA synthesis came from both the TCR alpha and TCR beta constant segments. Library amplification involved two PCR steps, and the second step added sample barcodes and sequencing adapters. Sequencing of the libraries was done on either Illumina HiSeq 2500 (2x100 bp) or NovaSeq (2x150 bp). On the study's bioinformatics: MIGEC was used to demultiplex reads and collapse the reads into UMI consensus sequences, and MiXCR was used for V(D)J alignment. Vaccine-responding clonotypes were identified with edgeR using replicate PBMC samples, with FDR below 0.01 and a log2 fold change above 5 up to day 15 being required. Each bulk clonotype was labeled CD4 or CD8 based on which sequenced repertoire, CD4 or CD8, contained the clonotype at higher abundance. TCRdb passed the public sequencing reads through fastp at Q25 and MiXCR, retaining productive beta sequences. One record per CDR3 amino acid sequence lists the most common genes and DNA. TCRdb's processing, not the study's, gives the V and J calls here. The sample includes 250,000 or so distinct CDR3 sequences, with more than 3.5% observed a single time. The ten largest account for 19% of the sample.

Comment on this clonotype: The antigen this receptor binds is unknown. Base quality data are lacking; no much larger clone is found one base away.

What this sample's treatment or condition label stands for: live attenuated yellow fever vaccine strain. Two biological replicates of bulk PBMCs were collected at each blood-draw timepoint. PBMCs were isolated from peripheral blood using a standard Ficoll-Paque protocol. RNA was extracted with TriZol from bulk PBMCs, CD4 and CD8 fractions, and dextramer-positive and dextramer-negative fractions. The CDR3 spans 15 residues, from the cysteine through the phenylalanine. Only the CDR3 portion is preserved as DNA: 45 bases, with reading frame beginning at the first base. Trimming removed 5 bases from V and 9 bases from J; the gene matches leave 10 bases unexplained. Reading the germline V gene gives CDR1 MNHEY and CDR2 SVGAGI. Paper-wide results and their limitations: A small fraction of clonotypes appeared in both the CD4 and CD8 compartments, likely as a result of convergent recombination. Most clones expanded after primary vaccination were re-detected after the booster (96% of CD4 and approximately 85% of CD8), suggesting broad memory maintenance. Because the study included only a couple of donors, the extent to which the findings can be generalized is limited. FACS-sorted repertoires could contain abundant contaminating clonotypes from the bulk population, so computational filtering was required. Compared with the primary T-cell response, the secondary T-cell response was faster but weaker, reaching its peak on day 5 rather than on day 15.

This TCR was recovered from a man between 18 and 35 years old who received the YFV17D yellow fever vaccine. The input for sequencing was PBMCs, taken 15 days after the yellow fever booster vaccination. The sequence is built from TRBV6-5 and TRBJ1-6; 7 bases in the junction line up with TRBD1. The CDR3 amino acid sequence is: CASSPLDRVTSPLHF. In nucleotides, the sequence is TGTGCCAGCAGTCCACTCGACAGGGTCACTTCACCCCTCCACTTT.